This passage covers 18 T cell receptor beta chains from one sample sequenced in a study of blood T cells in healthy people across ages. Together with a sample-barcoded 5' primer, a J-beta primer mix was included in a second PCR lasting roughly 6 to 12 cycles. TCRdb re-called the 5' RACE reads with MiXCR, one entry per CDR3 protein. The sample comprises roughly 1,800,000 distinct CDR3 sequences, around 50% of which are singletons, and approximately 2% rests with the top ten. Material for sequencing was blood. The origin of the receptors is a woman in her forties in good health.

The rearrangement links TRBV4-3 to TRBJ2-1, with 9 bases matching TRBD1. This CDR3 has 15 residues. Germline values: CDR1 LGHNA, CDR2 YSLEER. Trimming removed 0 bases from V and 13 bases from J; junction bases left unmatched: 10. CDR3 region: CASSQDRQGEETQFF. The CDR3 nucleotides are TGCGCCAGCAGCCAAGACCGACAGGGGGAAGAGACCCAGTTCTTC.

This clonotype was detected a few times. V usage is TRBV7-8 and J usage is TRBJ2-7; 10 nucleotides line up with TRBD2. With 5 bases clipped from V and 0 bases from J, the junction kept 10 bases outside the gene matches. The CDR3 has 17 amino acids. CDR1 and CDR2 from the germline V gene are SGHVS and FQNEAQ. CDR3 bases: TGTGCCAGCAGCACACCCATAGCGGGGGGCAGCTCCTACGAGCAGTACTTC. It is translated as CASSTPIAGGSSYEQYF.

The chain carries TRBV20-1 and TRBJ2-5, with 8 bases lining up with TRBD1. Germline loops: CDR1 DFQATT, CDR2 SNEGSKA (reference sequence). This CDR3 has 14 amino acids. V was pared by 3 bases and J by 1 base, with 4 bases of the junction left unmatched. CDR3 nucleotides: TGCAGTGCTAGGGGGACAGGCCTCCAAGAGACCCAGTACTTC. Its protein is CSARGTGLQETQYF.

CDR3 sequence reads: CASSQATGALDTQYF. CDR3 nucleotide sequence: TGCGCCAGCAGCCAAGCGACAGGGGCCCTCGATACGCAGTATTTT. The chain joins TRBV4-3 to TRBJ2-3; 8 nucleotides align to TRBD1. Trimming took 1 base from V and 6 from J; bases not matched to a gene: 6. Per germline, CDR1 LGHNA and CDR2 YSLEER. CDR3 size: 15 residues.

For the CDR3, the DNA is TGTGCCAGCAGCTCAAGCACAGGGGGTGCCACAGATACGCAGTATTTT. The encoded protein is CASSSSTGGATDTQYF. The chain couples TRBV7-3 to TRBJ2-3; 8 bases match TRBD1. Trimming took 4 bases from V and 2 from J; bases not matched to a gene: 8. Germline CDR1 SGHTA, CDR2 FQGTGA. The CDR3 loop spans 16 amino acids.

The chain recombines TRBV12-3 or TRBV12-4 with TRBJ1-1; D uncertain. Trimming removed 3 bases from V and 5 bases from J, with 10 bases in between. The CDR3 spans 13 residues. The chain's CDR3 is CASSFGQTTEAFF. CDR3 bases: TGTGCCAGCAGTTTTGGCCAGACGACTGAAGCTTTCTTT.

J is TRBJ1-2 and V is TRBV7-9, with 8 bases aligning to TRBD1. The V gene's germline CDR1 is SEHNR and CDR2 FQNEAQ (reference sequence). The length of the CDR3 is 15 residues. V was pared by 4 bases and J by 5 bases, with 9 bases of the junction left unmatched. The CDR3 nucleotides are TGTGCCAGCAGCTCTACGACACAGGGGGAGTATGGCTACACCTTC. The encoded protein is CASSSTTQGEYGYTF.

The chain employs TRBV12-3 or TRBV12-4 and TRBJ2-5; no clear D. The germline V and J ends were trimmed by 5 bases and 2 bases, with 9 bases remaining between them. This CDR3 region has 13 residues. The DNA of the CDR3 is TGTGCCAGCAGTATCATGATTCAAGAGACCCAGTACTTC. The encoded protein is CASSIMIQETQYF.

The V call is TRBV9, the J call TRBJ2-1; D unresolved. This CDR3 has 13 residues. With 4 bases removed from V and 5 bases from J, the gap between germline ends came to 10 bases. Germline V gene data show CDR1 as SGDLS and CDR2 as YYNGEE. This chain's CDR3 is CASSLVWHNEQFF. The CDR3 bases are TGTGCCAGCAGCCTAGTCTGGCACAATGAGCAGTTCTTC.

This chain joins TRBV12-3 or TRBV12-4 and TRBJ1-2; maybe TRBD1 (5 bases). V lost 2 bases and J 5 bases, leaving 12 bases between the germline ends. The CDR3 consists of 14 residues. The CDR3 protein is CASSLPGGWYGYTF. The CDR3 DNA reads TGTGCCAGCAGTTTACCGGGGGGGTGGTATGGCTACACCTTC.

The CDR3 bases are TGTGCCAGCACGGGTCTTCCGGAGACCCAGTACTTC. Its translation: CASTGLPETQYF. The rearrangement uses TRBV2 and TRBJ2-5; D call uncertain. Deletions cut 7 bases from V and 5 bases from J, with 11 bases between. This CDR3 comprises 12 residues. Germline V gene sequence: CDR1 SNHLY, CDR2 FYNNEI. The whole variable domain, remainder taken from reference TRBV2 and TRBJ2-5, is EPEVTQTPSHQVTQMGQEVILRCVPISNHLYFYWYRQILGQKVEFLVSFYNNEISEKSEIFDDQFSVERPDGSNFTLKIRSTKLEDSAMYFCASTGLPETQYFGPGTRLLVL.

A few counts support this clonotype. V and J are TRBV5-1 and TRBJ2-6; tentative D call: TRBD1 (6 bases). The ends were cut back, 3 bases at V and 2 bases at J, with 15 bases in the middle. The V gene's germline CDR1 is SGHRS and CDR2 YFSETQ. The CDR3 covers 17 residues. CDR3 loop: CASSSTGTVTGANVLTF. The CDR3 coding sequence is TGCGCCAGCAGCTCTACAGGGACGGTCACTGGGGCCAACGTCCTGACTTTC.

In its sample, this clonotype was seen a few times. The V gene is TRBV20-1, the J gene TRBJ2-3; TRBD2 aligns across 8 bases. CDR3 length: 14 amino acids. The junction had 10 bases not matched to a gene; V was cut back by 6 bases and J by 5 bases. The germline gives CDR1 DFQATT, CDR2 SNEGSKA (reference sequence). CDR3 DNA: TGCAGTGCCAAATTCGGGGGGGAGATAGATACGCAGTATTTT. Residues: CSAKFGGEIDTQYF.

The V and J genes are TRBV12-3 or TRBV12-4 and TRBJ2-1; tentatively, D is TRBD2 (5 bases). This CDR3 region has 10 residues. V shed 6 bases and J shed 9 bases, with 6 bases lying between them. CDR3 in amino acids: CASSAGEQFF. DNA of the CDR3: TGTGCCAGCAGCGCGGGTGAGCAGTTCTTC.

The gene calls are TRBV4-2 and TRBJ2-1; the D call may be TRBD1 or TRBD2 (7 bases each). This CDR3 region has 17 residues. Trimming cost V 3 bases and J 3 bases, with 18 bases left between them. Looked up from germline, CDR1 is LGHNA and CDR2 is YNFKEQ. DNA of the CDR3: TGTGCCAGCAGCCATGTCCCCAGGGGGGGCAGCTACAATGAGCAGTTCTTC. It encodes CASSHVPRGGSYNEQFF.

V gene TRBV6-5 combines with J gene TRBJ2-1, with 10 bases matching TRBD1. Unmatched junction bases numbered 11, after V lost 6 bases and J lost 6 bases. Germline V lookup: CDR1 MNHEY, CDR2 SVGAGI. There are 16 residues in the CDR3. This chain's CDR3 is CASRSSGTGVVNEQFF. Written as DNA, the CDR3 is TGTGCCAGCAGGTCCTCCGGGACAGGGGTGGTCAATGAGCAGTTCTTC.

J is TRBJ2-4 and V is TRBV12-3 or TRBV12-4, with 11 bases identical to TRBD1. The closer fit of TRBJ2-5 to the DNA end suggests the J call may be wrong. The CDR3 runs 16 residues. The CDR3 DNA follows: TGTGCCAGCAGTCTCGGACAGGGGGCCGAGGGTGGGACCCAGTACTTC. Its translation: CASSLGQGAEGGTQYF.

The chain has TRBV13 and TRBJ2-7; 8 nucleotides line up with TRBD2. Germline CDR1 is PRHDT and CDR2 is FYEKMQ (reference sequence). V was pared by 6 bases and J by 3 bases, with 7 bases of the junction left unmatched. The CDR3 length is 14 residues. This CDR3 reads CASSPREGNYEQYF. The DNA of the CDR3 is TGTGCCAGCAGTCCTCGGGAGGGCAACTACGAGCAGTACTTC.